The 27 T cell receptor beta chains below come from one sample, sequenced in a study of patients and donors after allogeneic stem cell transplantation. TCRdb analysed the RT-PCR reads with MiXCR anew, one entry per CDR3 protein. Here the sample spans about 960,000 distinct CDR3 sequences, roughly 18% being singletons. Sequenced material: blood, either unsorted or a sorted T cell fraction (not recorded which). Receptors were obtained from a human donor who was either an allogeneic HSCT recipient or a stem cell or donor lymphocyte infusion donor (not recorded which). It is not recorded whose cells these are; they may come from a transplant donor.

This clonotype was seen only a few times. The rearrangement uses TRBV10-2 and TRBJ2-5, with 9 bases lining up with TRBD1. The CDR3 runs 13 residues. Looked up from germline, CDR1 is WSHSY and CDR2 is SAAADI. With 4 bases clipped from V and 6 bases from J, the junction kept 3 bases outside the gene matches. CDR3 nucleotide sequence: TGCGCCAGCAGTGGACAGGGGGTAAAGACCCAGTACTTC. Its translation is CASSGQGVKTQYF.

This clonotype has just a few counts. In nucleotides, the CDR3 is TGTGCCAGCAGAGGACAGGTGAACACTGAAGCTTTCTTT. Protein: CASRGQVNTEAFF. This chain uses TRBV12-3 or TRBV12-4 with TRBJ1-1; TRBD1 matches at 7 bases. J gave up 0 bases and V 6 bases, and 1 base lay outside the gene matches. The CDR3 consists of 13 residues.

The gene calls are TRBV7-6 and TRBJ2-1; 8 nucleotides match TRBD2. Germline values: CDR1 SGHVS, CDR2 FNYEAQ. CDR3 length equals 19 residues. V was pared by 1 base and J by 7 bases, with 18 bases of the junction left unmatched. For the CDR3, the DNA is TGTGCCAGCAGCTTAGGGCCGCTGGCGGGGGGCGCGTTTCCAAATGAGCAGTTCTTC. This translates into CASSLGPLAGGAFPNEQFF. Variable domain in full (rest from reference TRBV7-6 and TRBJ2-1): GAGVSQSPRYKVTKRGQDVALRCDPISGHVSLYWYRQALGQGPEFLTYFNYEAQQDKSGLPNDRFSAERPEGSISTLTIQRTEQRDSAMYRCASSLGPLAGGAFPNEQFFGPGTRLTVL.

In this sample, this clonotype turned up a few times. This rearrangement joins TRBV20-1 to TRBJ2-4; D is possibly TRBD2 (5 bases). The CDR3 runs 16 residues. V gave up 0 bases and J gave up 1 base, with 13 bases separating them. CDR1 is DFQATT, CDR2 SNEGSKA, per germline (reference sequence). The CDR3: CSARDSGSKAKNIQYF. Here the CDR3 DNA reads TGCAGTGCTAGAGATTCGGGGAGCAAGGCCAAAAACATTCAGTACTTC.

The chain recombines TRBV5-5 with TRBJ1-1; perhaps TRBD1 as D (6 bases). This CDR3 has 14 amino acids. Germline V gene lookup returns CDR1 SGHKS and CDR2 YYEKEE (reference sequence). V dropped 0 bases and J dropped 6 bases, with 12 bases sitting between them. DNA for the CDR3: TGTGCCAGCAGCTTGGAAACAGGGAGGCCTGAAGCTTTCTTT. It codes for CASSLETGRPEAFF.

This clonotype has a count of ten or more. The chain employs TRBV4-1 and TRBJ2-2; weak D call: TRBD1 (5 bases). Trimming stripped 4 bases from V and 4 bases from J, with 10 bases between. This CDR3 is 14 amino acids long. Per germline, CDR1 MGHRA and CDR2 YSYEKL. The chain's CDR3 is CASSLLQGTGELFF. In nucleotides, the CDR3 is TGCGCCAGCAGCCTACTCCAGGGCACCGGGGAGCTGTTTTTT.

The chain uses TRBV5-1 and TRBJ2-7; D gene unclear. The CDR3 consists of 16 residues. V gave up 4 bases and J gave up 6 bases, with 23 bases separating them. Germline values: CDR1 SGHRS, CDR2 YFSETQ. The CDR3 here is CASSPGHRNPSSEQYF. The CDR3, as DNA: TGCGCCAGCAGCCCAGGCCACCGAAATCCTAGTTCCGAGCAGTACTTC. Together with reference TRBV5-1 and TRBJ2-7, the CDR3 gives the full variable domain: KAGVTQTPRYLIKTRGQQVTLSCSPISGHRSVSWYQQTPGQGLQFLFEYFSETQRNKGNFPGRFSGRQFSNSRSEMNVSTLELGDSALYLCASSPGHRNPSSEQYFGPGTRLTVT.

This clonotype was observed a few times. V gene TRBV6-5 combines with J gene TRBJ1-5; 8 nucleotides agree with TRBD1. Unmatched junction bases numbered 5, after V lost 2 bases and J lost 5 bases. The CDR3 totals 15 residues. Germline CDR1 reads MNHEY; CDR2 reads SVGAGI. The CDR3 here is CASSYEAGGHQPQHF. As DNA, the CDR3 is TGTGCCAGCAGTTACGAGGCAGGGGGCCATCAGCCCCAGCATTTT.

V gene TRBV4-2 combines with J gene TRBJ2-3, with TRBD2 matching over 7 bases. V lost 8 bases, J lost 3 bases, and 11 bases stayed unmatched. The length of the CDR3 is 15 residues. Germline assignment: CDR1 LGHNA and CDR2 YNFKEQ. The CDR3 reads CASHETASGTDTQYF. The CDR3 DNA follows: TGTGCCAGCCATGAGACGGCTAGCGGAACAGATACGCAGTATTTT.

The chain is built from TRBV3-1 and TRBJ2-1; D perhaps matches TRBD2 (7 bases). V shed 6 bases and J shed 7 bases, with 19 bases lying between them. Germline CDR1 and CDR2: LGHDT and YNNKEL (reference sequence). CDR3 length equals 15 residues. CDR3 amino acids: CASSRAGGPLNEQFF. CDR3 DNA: TGTGCCAGCAGTCGGGCCGGGGGGCCCCTAAATGAGCAGTTCTTC.

With respect to this clonotype: A junction end diverges from the germline sequence, so it may reflect a read error. The chain is built from TRBV5-1 and TRBJ2-3; TRBD1 matches 10 bases. The CDR3 consists of 14 residues. Germline V gives CDR1 SGHRS, CDR2 YFSETQ. The DNA of the CDR3 is TGTGCCAGCAGTTCCGGACAGGGGGGGGATACGCAGTATTTT. Translation: CASSSGQGGDTQYF.

The chain links TRBV7-6 to TRBJ1-1, with a possible D match to TRBD1 (6 bases). The germline V gene has CDR1 SGHVS and CDR2 FNYEAQ. The CDR3 has 15 residues. V was trimmed by 3 bases and J by 6 bases, leaving 17 bases between them. The CDR3 coding sequence is TGTGCCAGCAGCTTCAGGGGTGGGGAACGCGCTGAAGCTTTCTTT. Amino acid sequence: CASSFRGGERAEAFF. Supplemented by reference TRBV7-6 and TRBJ1-1, the full variable domain reads GAGVSQSPRYKVTKRGQDVALRCDPISGHVSLYWYRQALGQGPEFLTYFNYEAQQDKSGLPNDRFSAERPEGSISTLTIQRTEQRDSAMYRCASSFRGGERAEAFFGQGTRLTVV.

V gene TRBV13 combines with J gene TRBJ1-3, with 7 bases lining up with TRBD1. CDR1 is PRHDT and CDR2 is FYEKMQ in the germline V gene (reference sequence). This CDR3 spans 16 amino acids. Unmatched junction bases numbered 3, after V lost 1 base and J lost 0 bases. The CDR3 region is CASSLVGDSSGNTIYF. In DNA form, the CDR3 reads TGTGCCAGCAGCTTAGTCGGGGACAGCTCTGGAAACACCATATATTTT. The full variable domain, its missing parts supplied by reference TRBV13 and TRBJ1-3, is AAGVIQSPRHLIKEKRETATLKCYPIPRHDTVYWYQQGPGQDPQFLISFYEKMQSDKGSIPDRFSAQQFSDYHSELNMSSLELGDSALYFCASSLVGDSSGNTIYFGEGSWLTVV.

This clonotype was observed a handful of times. The chain joins TRBV20-1 to TRBJ2-5; TRBD2 aligns across 8 bases. With V trimmed by 5 bases and J by 5 bases, 10 bases remained unmatched. The CDR3 totals 14 residues. Germline CDR1 reads DFQATT; CDR2 reads SNEGSKA (reference sequence). The CDR3 DNA reads TGCAGTGCTCGGCGTGGGAGCGGGGGTGAGACCCAGTACTTC. Translation gives CSARRGSGGETQYF.

The rearrangement links TRBV3-1 to TRBJ2-7; 7 bases are a match to TRBD1. V shed 3 bases, J shed 0 bases, and the junction held 8 bases outside the gene matches. The CDR3 loop spans 16 amino acids. Germline CDR1 reads LGHDT; CDR2 reads YNNKEL (reference sequence). The CDR3 loop is CASSHIGQVGSYEQYF. CDR3 nucleotide sequence: TGTGCCAGCAGCCACATAGGACAGGTGGGCTCCTACGAGCAGTACTTC.

In its sample, this clonotype was seen a few times. V and J are TRBV6-5 and TRBJ2-7, with no clear D. V was clipped by 0 bases and J by 1 base, with 7 bases between them. CDR1 and CDR2 from the germline V gene are MNHEY and SVGAGI. This CDR3 contains 14 residues. The CDR3 protein is CASSYSRQSYEQYF. The DNA for the CDR3 is TGTGCCAGCAGTTACTCGCGGCAGTCCTACGAGCAGTACTTC.

CDR3 protein: CASSFRSRGTQYF. DNA for the CDR3: TGTGCCAGCAGCTTTCGGAGCCGGGGGACCCAGTACTTC. This chain links TRBV7-9 with TRBJ2-5; D is perhaps TRBD2 (5 bases). Germline values: CDR1 SEHNR, CDR2 FQNEAQ (reference sequence). Trimming removed 3 bases at V and 7 bases at J, with 12 bases between. The CDR3 has 13 residues.

This clonotype has only one observation. The chain employs TRBV2 and TRBJ2-5; 10 bases are shared with TRBD2. V was pared by 4 bases and J by 5 bases, with 7 bases of the junction left unmatched. Germline V gene data show CDR1 as SNHLY and CDR2 as FYNNEI. The CDR3 totals 15 residues. The CDR3: CASSGTSGVIETQYF. CDR3 in DNA: TGTGCCAGCAGTGGAACTAGCGGGGTGATCGAGACCCAGTACTTC.

This clonotype was found many times. V gene TRBV20-1 combines with J gene TRBJ2-7; 8 positions match TRBD1. Germline lookup yields CDR1 DFQATT and CDR2 SNEGSKA (reference sequence). The CDR3 extends over 14 amino acids. The V segment lost 4 bases and the J segment 7 bases; nucleotides outside the gene matches: 12. The DNA for the CDR3 is TGCAGTGCTAACCAAAGACAGGGGCCGGGGGAGCAGTACTTC. Residues: CSANQRQGPGEQYF.

This clonotype was counted a few times. This chain uses TRBV5-1 with TRBJ2-2; 8 bases agree with TRBD2. V lost 4 bases and J lost 4; bases outside the gene matches: 6. Looked up from germline, CDR1 is SGHRS and CDR2 is YFSETQ. This CDR3 spans 15 amino acids. The CDR3, as DNA: TGCGCCAGCAGCCCCACTAGCGGAGGCACCGGGGAGCTGTTTTTT. This gives the protein CASSPTSGGTGELFF.

This clonotype was counted a few times. V is TRBV20-1 and J is TRBJ2-3, with D tentatively TRBD2 (5 bases). Germline V CDR1 and CDR2: DFQATT, SNEGSKA (reference sequence). The V end lost 4 bases, the J end lost 0 bases, and 11 bases lay between the germline ends. CDR3 length: 14 amino acids. The CDR3 here is CSANLAGSTDTQYF. The CDR3 DNA reads as TGCAGTGCTAATCTAGCAGGTAGCACAGATACGCAGTATTTT.

CDR3 DNA sequence: TGTGCCAGCAGGCGGCTACAGGGGTCGACCTTCAATGAGCAGTTCTTC. The encoded protein is CASRRLQGSTFNEQFF. V is TRBV6-2 or TRBV6-3 and J is TRBJ2-1; 7 positions match TRBD1. Germline lookup yields CDR1 MNHEY and CDR2 SVGEGT. V trimming: 6 bases; J trimming: 6 bases; junction bases outside the gene matches: 14. The CDR3 is made up of 16 amino acids.

The chain uses TRBV4-1 and TRBJ2-7, with 7 bases identical to TRBD2. The CDR3 extends over 15 amino acids. V gave up 0 bases and J gave up 2 bases; unmatched junction bases: 4. CDR1 and CDR2 from the germline V gene are MGHRA and YSYEKL. In DNA form, the CDR3 reads TGCGCCAGCAGCCAAGATTCCGCGGGGGCCTACGAGCAGTACTTC. Amino acids: CASSQDSAGAYEQYF.

Only a few counts were recorded for this clonotype. The chain joins TRBV11-3 to TRBJ2-2; D is undetermined. CDR1 is SGHNT and CDR2 is YENEEA in the germline V gene. Trimming cost V 5 bases and J 7 bases, with 14 bases left between them. The CDR3 extends over 14 amino acids. This CDR3 is CASSPADPLGELFF. The CDR3 DNA reads TGTGCCAGCAGCCCGGCGGACCCCCTCGGGGAGCTGTTTTTT.

This clonotype came up a few times. The V gene is TRBV10-3, the J gene TRBJ1-2; weak D call: TRBD1 (6 bases). The germline V gene has CDR1 ENHRY and CDR2 SYGVKD. The CDR3 spans 14 residues. V lost 2 bases, J lost 4 bases, and 11 bases lay in between. CDR3 protein: CAISEAGETYGYTF. CDR3 bases: TGTGCCATCAGTGAGGCAGGGGAGACCTATGGCTACACCTTC.

The table lists this clonotype with many counts. V gene TRBV5-1 combines with J gene TRBJ2-1, with unresolved D. Germline V CDR1 and CDR2: SGHRS, YFSETQ. Trimming cost V 0 bases and J 4 bases, with 11 bases left between them. This CDR3 has 15 amino acids. CDR3 in DNA: TGCGCCAGCAGCTTGGAGGCTGACAAGTACAATGAGCAGTTCTTC. It is translated as CASSLEADKYNEQFF. Supplemented by reference TRBV5-1 and TRBJ2-1, the full variable domain reads KAGVTQTPRYLIKTRGQQVTLSCSPISGHRSVSWYQQTPGQGLQFLFEYFSETQRNKGNFPGRFSGRQFSNSRSEMNVSTLELGDSALYLCASSLEADKYNEQFFGPGTRLTVL.

The DNA of the CDR3 is TGCAGTGCTTTAACAGGGAGCGCTCTGTTTTTT. Encoded protein: CSALTGSALFF. This chain links TRBV20-1 with TRBJ1-4; possible D gene TRBD1, 6 bases. V lost 5 bases and J lost 14, with 15 bases in between. Looked up from germline, CDR1 is DFQATT and CDR2 is SNEGSKA (reference sequence). This CDR3 has 11 residues.